A selection of T cell receptor beta chains follows, all from one sample in a study of cytomegalovirus exposure and HLA in healthy donors. Generated by immunoSEQ multiplex PCR, the TCRdb table keeps only in-frame clones and is missing some. The sample consists of about 300,000 clones, just over 85% of them appearing once. The material sequenced was PBMCs. The receptor set was obtained from a man aged 40-55 years in good health and CMV-seropositive. Both conserved end residues are part of each CDR3. D genes are given only for firm matches. Part of the rows lack a size; the others show once, few, many or a class for expanded clones.

d_call: -; j_call: TRBJ1-1; v_call: TRBV16; clone_size: -; cdr3_nt: TGTGCCAGCAGCCAATTTGGGGCAGGGAACACTGAAGCTTTCTTT; cdr3_aa: CASSQFGAGNTEAFF
d_call: TRBD1; j_call: TRBJ2-7; v_call: TRBV14; clone_size: few; cdr3_nt: TGTGCCAGCAGCCAAGATAACGGGACAGATAATAAGGAGCAGTACTTC; cdr3_aa: CASSQDNGTDNKEQYF
d_call: -; j_call: TRBJ1-5; v_call: TRBV6-5; clone_size: -; cdr3_nt: TGTGCCAGCAGTGAGGTCCAGCATCAGCCCCAGCATTTT; cdr3_aa: CASSEVQHQPQHF
d_call: -; j_call: TRBJ2-1; v_call: TRBV11-1; clone_size: -; cdr3_nt: TGTGCCAGCAGCCAAAGCTCGGAGTTCGATGAGCAGTTCTTC; cdr3_aa: CASSQSSEFDEQFF
d_call: TRBD2; j_call: TRBJ2-7; v_call: TRBV6-1; clone_size: -; cdr3_nt: TGTGCCACCCAGGGACTAGCGGGACCCTACGAGCAGTACTTC; cdr3_aa: CATQGLAGPYEQYF
d_call: -; j_call: TRBJ2-4; v_call: TRBV13; clone_size: -; cdr3_nt: TGTGCCAGCAGCCCCAATAGGAGGAGGGACATTCAGTACTTC; cdr3_aa: CASSPNRRRDIQYF
d_call: -; j_call: TRBJ1-2; v_call: TRBV19; clone_size: -; cdr3_nt: TGTGCCAGTAGTATAAATCGGTTTCGGGGCTACACCTTC; cdr3_aa: CASSINRFRGYTF
d_call: TRBD2; j_call: TRBJ2-3; v_call: TRBV18; clone_size: -; cdr3_nt: TGTGCCAGCTCACCAAACAGCGGGAGGGCAGATACGCAGTATTTT; cdr3_aa: CASSPNSGRADTQYF
d_call: -; j_call: TRBJ1-2; v_call: TRBV6-1; clone_size: -; cdr3_nt: TGTGCCAGCAGTTCAAACTACGGGTATGGCTACACCTTC; cdr3_aa: CASSSNYGYGYTF
d_call: TRBD1; j_call: TRBJ1-5; v_call: TRBV28; clone_size: -; cdr3_nt: TGTGCCAGCACCCCGACAGGGATTAGCAATCAGCCCCAGCATTTT; cdr3_aa: CASTPTGISNQPQHF
d_call: TRBD2; j_call: TRBJ2-7; v_call: TRBV7-8; clone_size: once; cdr3_nt: TGTGCCAGCAGCTTTCCGGTGGTTTCGTGGGGAGGGACCTACGAGCAGTACTTC; cdr3_aa: CASSFPVVSWGGTYEQYF
d_call: TRBD2; j_call: TRBJ2-1; v_call: TRBV5-1; clone_size: -; cdr3_nt: TGCGCCAGCAGCTTGACTGGGACTAGACATGAGCAGTTCTTC; cdr3_aa: CASSLTGTRHEQFF
d_call: TRBD2; j_call: TRBJ2-2; v_call: TRBV27; clone_size: -; cdr3_nt: TGTGCCAGCAGTTTATGGGGGGGAATCGGGGAGCTGTTTTTT; cdr3_aa: CASSLWGGIGELFF
d_call: TRBD2; j_call: TRBJ2-7; v_call: TRBV7-2; clone_size: -; cdr3_nt: TGTGCCAGCAGCTTGAGGGGACTAGACTACGAGCAGTACTTC; cdr3_aa: CASSLRGLDYEQYF
d_call: -; j_call: TRBJ1-1; v_call: TRBV6-6; clone_size: -; cdr3_nt: TGTGCCAGCACCCCCCCACAGGGCACTGAAGCTTTCTTT; cdr3_aa: CASTPPQGTEAFF
d_call: -; j_call: TRBJ1-2; v_call: TRBV28; clone_size: -; cdr3_nt: TGTGCCACAACAGGGACTAACTATGGCTACACCTTC; cdr3_aa: CATTGTNYGYTF